These 20 T cell receptor beta chains were sequenced from one sample in a study of control samples from healthy donors and cancer patients. Method: immunoSEQ multiplex PCR; TCRdb's copy keeps in-frame clones and lacks some. The sample records over 150,000 clones, 96% being singletons. Source material: blood. Receptors were obtained from a woman aged 25 to 45 in good health.

CDR3 nucleotides: TGTGCCAGCAGTACCGAGGGGGGCATGTACGAGCAGTACTTC. The encoded protein is CASSTEGGMYEQYF. The chain links TRBV6-5 to TRBJ2-7; D is possibly TRBD1 or TRBD2 (6 bases each). This CDR3 is 14 amino acids long. The germline CDR1 and CDR2 sequences are MNHEY and SVGAGI. V gave up 5 bases and J gave up 4 bases, with 15 bases separating them.

The V gene is TRBV5-6, the J gene TRBJ2-5; 12 nucleotides align to TRBD1. CDR1 and CDR2 from the germline V gene are SGHDT and YYEEEE. After removal of 4 bases from V and 4 bases from J, the junction contained 11 bases not matched to a gene. The CDR3 length is 17 residues. Here the CDR3 reads CASSTPGTGGDGETQYF. The CDR3 DNA reads TGTGCCAGCAGCACACCCGGGACAGGGGGCGACGGAGAGACCCAGTACTTC. Full variable domain (missing parts from reference TRBV5-6 and TRBJ2-5): DAGVTQSPTHLIKTRGQQVTLRCSPKSGHDTVSWYQQALGQGPQFIFQYYEEEERQRGNFPDRFSGHQFPNYSSELNVNALLLGDSALYLCASSTPGTGGDGETQYFGPGTRLLVL.

This clone was found once. This chain connects TRBV7-2 to TRBJ2-1, with no clear D. Germline loops: CDR1 SGHTA, CDR2 FQGNSA. Between the trimmed V and J ends, which lost 6 bases and 5 bases, there was a span of 14 bases. The CDR3 has 14 amino acids. The CDR3 here is CASRPFGRDNEQFF. DNA of the CDR3: TGTGCCAGCAGGCCATTCGGCCGCGACAATGAGCAGTTCTTC.

The gene calls are TRBV15 and TRBJ2-3; TRBD2 matches 9 bases. The CDR3 runs 14 residues. After removal of 7 bases from V and 4 bases from J, the junction contained 6 bases not matched to a gene. CDR1 is LNHNV and CDR2 is YYDKDF in the germline V gene (reference sequence). Here the CDR3 reads CATKTLAGADTQYF. The CDR3 DNA sequence: TGTGCCACCAAGACCTTAGCGGGGGCAGATACGCAGTATTTT.

V and J are TRBV6-5 and TRBJ1-5; D gene unclear. Germline V gene sequence: CDR1 MNHEY, CDR2 SVGAGI. Trimming removed 4 bases from V and 6 bases from J, with 19 bases in between. The CDR3 loop spans 16 amino acids. The CDR3 reads CASSSVGPLLGQPQHF. The DNA of the CDR3 is TGTGCCAGCAGTTCCGTCGGGCCCTTGTTGGGTCAGCCCCAGCATTTT.

The CDR3: CASSSTIHSGANVLTF. CDR3 nucleotide sequence: TGTGCCAGCAGCTCCACCATACACTCTGGGGCCAACGTCCTGACTTTC. The chain joins TRBV2 to TRBJ2-6; D not certain. The CDR3 covers 16 residues. Trimming removed 6 bases from V and 0 bases from J, with 12 bases in between. Germline CDR1 is SNHLY and CDR2 is FYNNEI.

This chain connects TRBV14 to TRBJ1-2; D call uncertain. The germline gives CDR1 SGHDN, CDR2 FVKESK. Trimming stripped 3 bases from V and 7 bases from J, with 9 bases between. The CDR3 totals 12 residues. CDR3 amino acids: CASSQQDTGYTF. CDR3 DNA: TGTGCCAGCAGCCAGCAGGATACTGGCTACACCTTC. Looking up the rest from reference TRBV14 and TRBJ1-2 gives the full variable domain: EAGVTQFPSHSVIEKGQTVTLRCDPISGHDNLYWYRRVMGKEIKFLLHFVKESKQDESGMPNNRFLAERTGGTYSTLKVQPAELEDSGVYFCASSQQDTGYTFGSGTRLTVV.

About this clone: At the DNA level, this CDR3 is encoded by other sequences in the same sample as well. The V call is TRBV23-1, the J call TRBJ1-5; possibly TRBD1 for D (5 bases). TRBV23-1 carries the ORF label, with uncertain function. Trimming stripped 7 bases from V and 0 bases from J, with 25 bases between. The CDR3 runs to 19 residues. Here the CDR3 reads CASTPGPQDRKPSNQPQHF. CDR3 bases: TGCGCCAGCACTCCGGGACCCCAGGATCGTAAGCCTAGCAATCAGCCCCAGCATTTT.

The gene calls are TRBV27 and TRBJ2-7, with 9 bases that match TRBD1. Germline V gene lookup returns CDR1 MNHEY and CDR2 SMNVEV (reference sequence). The J segment lost 3 bases and the V segment lost 6 bases, leaving 12 bases of the junction unmatched. The CDR3 runs 16 residues. CDR3 sequence (DNA): TGTGCCAGCAGCCTTGAAGGGACAGGGCCAAGCTACGAGCAGTACTTC. It encodes CASSLEGTGPSYEQYF.

V usage is TRBV10-3 and J usage is TRBJ2-4, with a possible D match to TRBD1 (5 bases). CDR1 ENHRY and CDR2 SYGVKD come from the germline V gene. V was clipped by 2 bases and J by 1 base, with 9 bases between them. The CDR3 extends over 15 amino acids. The CDR3: CAISEGAFAKNIQYF. The CDR3 bases are TGTGCCATCAGTGAGGGGGCGTTCGCCAAAAACATTCAGTACTTC.

This chain links TRBV7-6 with TRBJ1-5; weak D call: TRBD1 (5 bases). CDR3 length: 18 residues. Per germline, CDR1 SGHVS and CDR2 FNYEAQ. V was clipped by 2 bases and J by 5 bases, with 22 bases between them. CDR3: CASSLRGTSRGSYQPQHF. The CDR3, as DNA: TGTGCCAGCAGCTTAAGGGGCACCAGTCGGGGATCTTATCAGCCCCAGCATTTT. The variable domain in full, completed from reference TRBV7-6 and TRBJ1-5, reads GAGVSQSPRYKVTKRGQDVALRCDPISGHVSLYWYRQALGQGPEFLTYFNYEAQQDKSGLPNDRFSAERPEGSISTLTIQRTEQRDSAMYRCASSLRGTSRGSYQPQHFGDGTRLSIL.

The chain is built from TRBV21-1 and TRBJ2-3; the table's D call of TRBD2 was not tested on the DNA. TRBV21-1 is a documented pseudogene. The CDR3 runs 24 residues. Here the CDR3 DNA reads TGTGCCAGCAGCAAAGGAGTCACAGGGTCGAAACTAGCGGGGGGAAGCCGGCCCACAGATACGCAGTATTTT. This translates into CASSKGVTGSKLAGGSRPTDTQYF.

This clone was detected once. The chain links TRBV3-1 (or the pseudogene TRBV3-2) to TRBJ2-7, with D perhaps TRBD2 (5 bases). From germline, CDR1 is LGHDT and CDR2 YNNKEL (reference sequence). The ends were cut back, 4 bases at V and 4 bases at J, with 14 bases in the middle. There are 14 residues in the CDR3. The CDR3 here is CASSRSGKIYEQYF. The CDR3 nucleotides read TGTGCCAGCAGCCGGTCCGGGAAAATATACGAGCAGTACTTC.

The genes are TRBV19 and TRBJ2-3; TRBD2 aligns across 7 bases. The germline V gene encodes CDR1 LNHDA and CDR2 SQIVND (reference sequence). The CDR3 runs to 14 residues. J gave up 1 base and V 8 bases, and 6 bases lay outside the gene matches. This CDR3 is CASGGGAGTDTQYF. CDR3 in DNA: TGTGCCAGTGGGGGGGGAGCTGGCACAGATACGCAGTATTTT. Together with reference TRBV19 and TRBJ2-3, the CDR3 gives the full variable domain: DGGITQSPKYLFRKEGQNVTLSCEQNLNHDAMYWYRQDPGQGLRLIYYSQIVNDFQKGDIAEGYSVSREKKESFPLTVTSAQKNPTAFYLCASGGGAGTDTQYFGPGTRLTVL.

The CDR3 loop is CASSSPTTTYEQYF. The CDR3 DNA reads as TGCGCCAGCAGCTCCCCGACTACTACCTACGAGCAGTACTTC. This chain joins TRBV5-1 and TRBJ2-7; perhaps TRBD2 as D (5 bases). CDR1 and CDR2 (germline): SGHRS, YFSETQ. Trimming took 3 bases from V and 2 from J, leaving 12 bases between them. The CDR3 contains 14 residues.

The V and J genes are TRBV3-1 (or the pseudogene TRBV3-2) and TRBJ1-5; D is unresolved. The germline gives CDR1 LGHDT, CDR2 YNNKEL (reference sequence). This CDR3 contains 12 residues. V was cut by 5 bases and J by 7 bases, with 9 bases left in between. CDR3: CASSLPGQPQHF. In DNA, the CDR3 is TGTGCCAGCAGCTTACCCGGGCAGCCCCAGCATTTT.

V and J are TRBV6-4 and TRBJ1-6, with 7 bases lining up with TRBD1. The junction had 10 bases not matched to a gene; V was cut back by 6 bases and J by 8 bases. There are 15 residues in the CDR3. Germline V CDR1 and CDR2: MRHNA, SNTAGT. CDR3 coding DNA: TGTGCCAGCAGCACTCGAGGGGGCTGGGATTCACCCCTCCACTTT. This encodes CASSTRGGWDSPLHF.

DNA for the CDR3: TGTGCCAGCAGCGGCAGGGGGAATCAGCCCCAGCATTTT. It encodes CASSGRGNQPQHF. V gene TRBV7-2 combines with J gene TRBJ1-5, with 7 nucleotides matching TRBD1. The CDR3 totals 13 residues. CDR1 is SGHTA and CDR2 is FQGNSA in the germline V gene. J lost 4 bases, V lost 5 bases, and 2 bases had no gene match.

As for this clone: Sequence at one end of the junction differs from germline and may be a read error. The CDR3 protein is CASTSSQGPNSPLHF. The DNA of the CDR3 is TGTGCTAGCACCTCGTCGCAGGGGCCCAATTCACCCCTCCACTTT. The chain is built from TRBV7-7 and TRBJ1-6, with a tentative D call TRBD1 (6 bases). The CDR3 is 15 amino acids. Per the germline V gene, CDR1 is SSHAT and CDR2 is FNYEAQ (reference sequence). Variable domain in full (rest from reference TRBV7-7 and TRBJ1-6): GAGVSQSPRYKVTKRGQDVTLRCDPISSHATLYWYQQALGQGPEFLTYFNYEAQPDKSGLPSDRFSAERPEGSISTLTIQRTEQRDSAMYRCASTSSQGPNSPLHFGNGTRLTVT.

Here the CDR3 reads CASSSTSGSYEQYF. For the CDR3, the DNA is TGTGCCAGCAGTTCCACTAGCGGTTCCTACGAGCAGTACTTC. This rearrangement joins TRBV27 to TRBJ2-7; 8 nucleotides agree with TRBD2. This CDR3 has 14 amino acids. After removal of 4 bases from V and 1 base from J, the junction contained 3 bases not matched to a gene. Per germline, CDR1 MNHEY and CDR2 SMNVEV (reference sequence).